This TCR beta chain was profiled in a study of type 1 regulatory T cells. Overall study context: This in vitro CD4 product, T-allo10, is enriched for Tr1 cells and alloantigen-specific. Study-level points and caveats: Type 1 regulatory T cells had a more restricted TCR repertoire than non-type 1 regulatory T cells.

TCRdb re-called the reads with MiXCR, one entry per CDR3 protein. Among around 64,000 distinct CDR3 sequences listed, around 21% were seen once. Concerning this clonotype: The target antigen is unknown.

The V gene lost 0 bases and the J gene lost 10 bases, with 12 bases spanning the gap. The germline V gene encodes CDR1 GTSNPN and CDR2 SVGIG (reference sequence). This CDR3 is 13 amino acids long. The receptor comes from a human donor in good health. Sequencing was performed on cultured type 1 regulatory T (Tr1) cells, either the whole culture or a sorted fraction (not recorded which). The chain uses TRBV30 and TRBJ1-4; no definite D call. CDR3 DNA: TGTGCCTGGAGTGTACAGCCGGGCGGAAAACTGTTTTTT. It translates to CAWSVQPGGKLFF.